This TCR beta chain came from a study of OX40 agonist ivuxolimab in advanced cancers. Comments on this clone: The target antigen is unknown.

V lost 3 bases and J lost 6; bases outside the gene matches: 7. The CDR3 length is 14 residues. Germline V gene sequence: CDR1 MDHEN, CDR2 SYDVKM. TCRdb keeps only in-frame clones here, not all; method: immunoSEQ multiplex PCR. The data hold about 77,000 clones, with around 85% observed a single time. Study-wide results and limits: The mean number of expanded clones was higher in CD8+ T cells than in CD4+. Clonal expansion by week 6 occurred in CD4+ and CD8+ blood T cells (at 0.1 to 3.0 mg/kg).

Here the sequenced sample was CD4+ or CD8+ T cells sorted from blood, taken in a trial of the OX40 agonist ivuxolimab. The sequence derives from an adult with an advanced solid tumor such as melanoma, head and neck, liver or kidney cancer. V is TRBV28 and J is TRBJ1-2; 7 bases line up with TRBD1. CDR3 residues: CASSFQQGLHGYTF. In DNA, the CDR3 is TGTGCCAGCAGTTTCCAACAGGGGCTTCATGGCTACACCTTC.